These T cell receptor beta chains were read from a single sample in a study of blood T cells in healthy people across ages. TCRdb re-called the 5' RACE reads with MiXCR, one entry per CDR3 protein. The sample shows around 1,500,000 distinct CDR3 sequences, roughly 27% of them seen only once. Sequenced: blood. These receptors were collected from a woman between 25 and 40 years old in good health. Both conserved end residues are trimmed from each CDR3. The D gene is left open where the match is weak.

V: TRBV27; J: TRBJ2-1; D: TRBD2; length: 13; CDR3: ASCRRGDSYNEQF
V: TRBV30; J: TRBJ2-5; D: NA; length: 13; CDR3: ALIPGTLVRETQY
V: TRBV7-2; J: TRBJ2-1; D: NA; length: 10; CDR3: ASGYEDNEQF
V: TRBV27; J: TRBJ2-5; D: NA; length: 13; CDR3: ASGYGGSYGETQY
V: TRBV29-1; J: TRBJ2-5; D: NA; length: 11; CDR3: SVVGSGQEIQY
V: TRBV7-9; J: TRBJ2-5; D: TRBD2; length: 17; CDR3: ASSPRGGLAGGPGETQY
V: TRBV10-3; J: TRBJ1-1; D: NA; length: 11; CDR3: AISEEVNTEAF
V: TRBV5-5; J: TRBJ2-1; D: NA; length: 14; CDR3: ASSWLIDGASNEQF
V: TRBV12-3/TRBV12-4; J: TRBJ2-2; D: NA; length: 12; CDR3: ASILSRGTGELF
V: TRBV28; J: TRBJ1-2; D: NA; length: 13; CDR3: ASVPGGGVRDGYT
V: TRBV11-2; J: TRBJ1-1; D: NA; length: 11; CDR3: ASSLDTSTEAF
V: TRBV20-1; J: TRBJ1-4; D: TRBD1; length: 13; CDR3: SGKIQGGPNEKLF
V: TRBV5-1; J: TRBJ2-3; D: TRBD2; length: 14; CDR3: ASSFVPGGSTDTQY
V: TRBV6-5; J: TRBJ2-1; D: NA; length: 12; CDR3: ASSQIGTSTRQF
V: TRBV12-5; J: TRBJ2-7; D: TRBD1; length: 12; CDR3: ASGLTGGYYEQY
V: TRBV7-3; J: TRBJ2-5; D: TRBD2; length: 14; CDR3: ASSFTPLAGAETQY
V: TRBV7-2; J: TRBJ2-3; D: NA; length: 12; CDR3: ASSQDGYTDTQY
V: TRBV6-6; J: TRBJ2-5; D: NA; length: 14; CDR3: ASSYSPGHAQETQY
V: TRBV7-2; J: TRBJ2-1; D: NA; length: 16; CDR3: ASSLRPGPPSSYNEQF
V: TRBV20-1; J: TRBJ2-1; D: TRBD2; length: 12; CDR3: SAIGGRSINEQF
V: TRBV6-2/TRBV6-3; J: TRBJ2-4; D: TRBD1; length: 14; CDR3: ASRHPIRDRENIQY
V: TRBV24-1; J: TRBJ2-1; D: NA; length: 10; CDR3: ATDWGYYEQF
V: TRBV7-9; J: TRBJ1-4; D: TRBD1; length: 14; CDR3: ASSAVTGTGGEKLF
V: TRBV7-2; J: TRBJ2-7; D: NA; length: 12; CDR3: ASSLGPGAREQY
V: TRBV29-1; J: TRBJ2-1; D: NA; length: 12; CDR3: SVNRGSSYNEQF
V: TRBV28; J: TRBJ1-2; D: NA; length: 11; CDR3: ASRDTGNYGYT
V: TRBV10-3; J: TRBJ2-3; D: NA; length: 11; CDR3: AISEFSPDTQY
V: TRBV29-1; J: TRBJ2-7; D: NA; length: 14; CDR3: SVMGGTAFSSYEQY
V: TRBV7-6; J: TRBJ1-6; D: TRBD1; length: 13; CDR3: ASSTRTGRNSPLH
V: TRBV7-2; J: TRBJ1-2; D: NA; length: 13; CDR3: ASSLRNTDNYGCT
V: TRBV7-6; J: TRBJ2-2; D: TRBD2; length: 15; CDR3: ASSYTSGGVNTGELF
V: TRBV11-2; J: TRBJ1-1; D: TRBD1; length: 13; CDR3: ASRPQTGTRIEAF
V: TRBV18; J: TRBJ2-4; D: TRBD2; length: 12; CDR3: ASSDSGTSLVRY
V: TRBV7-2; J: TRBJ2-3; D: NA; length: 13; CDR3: ASSLHPPGTDTQY
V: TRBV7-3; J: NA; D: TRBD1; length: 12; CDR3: ASSSGTGINEQY
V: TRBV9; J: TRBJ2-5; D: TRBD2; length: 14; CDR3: ASSPGLGGGKETQY
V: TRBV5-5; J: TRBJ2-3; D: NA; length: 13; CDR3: ASSAGTLSTDTQY
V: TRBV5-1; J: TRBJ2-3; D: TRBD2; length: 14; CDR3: ASSLARGATTDTQY
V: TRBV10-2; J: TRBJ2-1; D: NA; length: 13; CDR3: ASSESGRLYNEQF
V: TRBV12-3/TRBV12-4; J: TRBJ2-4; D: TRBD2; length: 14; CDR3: ASSVGSGGLKNIQY
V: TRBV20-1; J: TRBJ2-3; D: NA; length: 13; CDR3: SASDSGIGTDTQY
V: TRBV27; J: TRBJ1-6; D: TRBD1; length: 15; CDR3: ASRRQTGGLINSPLH
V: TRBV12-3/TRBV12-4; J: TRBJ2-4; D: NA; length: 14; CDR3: ASRYNGLKKGDEQY
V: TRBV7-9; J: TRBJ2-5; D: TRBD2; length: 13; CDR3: ASSYGLAGVETQY
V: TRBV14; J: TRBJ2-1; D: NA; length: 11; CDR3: ASSQGVPREQF
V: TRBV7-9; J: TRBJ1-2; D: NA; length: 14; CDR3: ASSLGGSPMLYGYT
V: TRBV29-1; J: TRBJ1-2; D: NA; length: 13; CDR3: SHAQGRRGDYGYT
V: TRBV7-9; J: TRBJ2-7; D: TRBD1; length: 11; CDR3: ASAGTGAYEQY
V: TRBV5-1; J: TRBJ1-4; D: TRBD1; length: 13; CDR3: ASSLRDRVGEKLF
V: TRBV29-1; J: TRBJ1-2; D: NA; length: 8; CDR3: SVEGEGYT
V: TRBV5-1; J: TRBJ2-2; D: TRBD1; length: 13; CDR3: ASSLRQGGTGELF
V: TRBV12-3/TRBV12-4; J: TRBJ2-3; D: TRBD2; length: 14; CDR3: ASNGLAGGRTDTQY
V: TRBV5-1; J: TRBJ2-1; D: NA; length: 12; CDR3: ASSLGQPYNEQF
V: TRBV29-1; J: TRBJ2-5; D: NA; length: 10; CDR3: SVEDEGLTQY
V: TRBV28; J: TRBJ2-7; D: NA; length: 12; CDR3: ASIHRADTYEQY
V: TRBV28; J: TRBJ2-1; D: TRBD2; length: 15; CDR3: ASRTSGTSGGFNEQF
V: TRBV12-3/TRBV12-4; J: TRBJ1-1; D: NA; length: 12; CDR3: ASFRQIGNTEAF
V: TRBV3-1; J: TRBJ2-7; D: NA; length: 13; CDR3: ASSRPGIDSYEQY
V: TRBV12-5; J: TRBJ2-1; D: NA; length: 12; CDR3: ASGVDTRVNEQF
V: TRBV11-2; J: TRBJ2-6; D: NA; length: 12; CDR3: ASSVPSGANVLT